This TCR beta chain is from a study of T cell responses to AZD1222 COVID-19 vaccine. Points from the study as a whole: Baseline serology detected seropositivity in only six AZD1222 recipients. With dominance at 160-218 and 743-854, vaccine-associated CD4 TCRs spanned spike.

On this clone: Antigen unknown.

There are 17 residues in the CDR3. Germline CDR1 reads KGHSH; CDR2 reads LQKENI. Trimming pared 3 bases from V and 2 bases from J, leaving 14 bases between. Analyses pooled second doses at about 4 or about 12 weeks. Some clones are missing from TCRdb's copy, which holds only in-frame ones; the method was immunoSEQ multiplex PCR. The sample consists of 150,000 or so clones, roughly nine tenths of them appearing once. Sequencing was performed on peripheral blood, taken 28 days after the second AZD1222 dose. The rearrangement uses TRBV18 and TRBJ2-6; TRBD1 is a possible D gene (5 bases). The sequence was obtained from an adult who received the AZD1222 COVID-19 vaccine. The CDR3 DNA reads TGTGCCAGCTCACCTTCGTCACAGGATACTGGGGCCAACGTCCTGACTTTC. Amino acids: CASSPSSQDTGANVLTF.